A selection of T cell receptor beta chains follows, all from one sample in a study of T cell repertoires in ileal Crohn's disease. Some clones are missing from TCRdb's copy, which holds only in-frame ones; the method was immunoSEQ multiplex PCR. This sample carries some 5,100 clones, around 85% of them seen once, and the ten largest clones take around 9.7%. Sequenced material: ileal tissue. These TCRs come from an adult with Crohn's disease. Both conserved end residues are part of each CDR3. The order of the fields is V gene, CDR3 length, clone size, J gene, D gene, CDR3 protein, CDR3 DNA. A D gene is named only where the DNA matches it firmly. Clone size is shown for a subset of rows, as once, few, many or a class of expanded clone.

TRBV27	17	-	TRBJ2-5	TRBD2	CASSPPSSGARGETQYF	TGTGCCAGCAGTCCCCCCTCTAGCGGGGCTCGGGGAGAGACCCAGTACTTC
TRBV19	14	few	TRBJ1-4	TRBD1	CASTRGTGGEKLFF	TGTGCCAGTACTCGAGGCACAGGGGGGGAAAAACTGTTTTTT
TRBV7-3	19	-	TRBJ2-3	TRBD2	CASSPQRSGGRSSTDTQYF	TGTGCCAGCAGCCCCCAACGGAGCGGGGGCCGCTCTAGCACAGATACGCAGTATTTT
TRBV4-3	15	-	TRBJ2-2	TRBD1	CASSQGTGGTGELFF	TGCGCCAGCAGCCAAGGGACAGGGGGAACCGGGGAGCTGTTTTTT
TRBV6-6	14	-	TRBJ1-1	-	CASTQLRGGTEAFF	TGTGCCAGCACCCAGTTACGAGGGGGCACTGAAGCTTTCTTT
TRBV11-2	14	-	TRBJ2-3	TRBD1	CASSLTGGTDTQYF	TGTGCCAGCAGTTTGACAGGGGGCACAGATACGCAGTATTTT
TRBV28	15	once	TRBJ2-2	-	CASARTPANTGELFF	TGTGCCAGCGCCCGGACTCCCGCGAACACCGGGGAGCTGTTTTTT
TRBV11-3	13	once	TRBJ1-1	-	CASSLDQTHEAFF	TGTGCCAGCAGCTTAGATCAAACACATGAAGCTTTCTTT
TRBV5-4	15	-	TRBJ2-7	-	CASSLEGGAVYEQYF	TGTGCCAGCAGCCTAGAGGGGGGGGCGGTCTACGAGCAGTACTTC
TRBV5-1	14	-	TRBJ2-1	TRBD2	CASSLGTTPNEQFF	TGCGCCAGCAGCCTAGGGACTACCCCCAATGAGCAGTTCTTC
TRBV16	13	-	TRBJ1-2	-	CASSQRTAYGYTF	TGTGCCAGCAGCCAACGCACAGCCTATGGCTACACCTTC
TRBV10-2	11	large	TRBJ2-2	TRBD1	CASRGPGELFF	TGCGCCTCCAGGGGGCCCGGGGAGCTGTTTTTT
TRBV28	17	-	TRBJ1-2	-	CASSSPAGGAKRYGYTF	TGTGCCAGCAGCTCACCCGCGGGGGGGGCGAAAAGGTATGGCTACACCTTC
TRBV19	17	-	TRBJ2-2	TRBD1	CASSIFPGQGNTGELFF	TGTGCCAGTAGTATATTCCCGGGACAGGGAAACACCGGGGAGCTGTTTTTT
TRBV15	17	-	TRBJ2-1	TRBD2	CATSRDSGLAGVGEQFF	TGTGCCACCAGCAGAGATAGCGGCCTAGCGGGGGTCGGGGAGCAGTTCTTC
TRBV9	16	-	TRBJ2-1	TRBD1	CASSGGQDGSYNEQFF	TGTGCCAGCAGCGGTGGACAGGATGGCTCCTACAATGAGCAGTTCTTC
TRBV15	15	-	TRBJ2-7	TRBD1	CATSRARTGGGEQYF	TGTGCCACCAGCAGAGCTCGGACAGGGGGAGGAGAGCAGTACTTC
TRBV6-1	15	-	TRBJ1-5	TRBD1	CASSPGQGPAQPQHF	TGTGCCAGCAGTCCGGGACAGGGGCCCGCTCAGCCCCAGCATTTT
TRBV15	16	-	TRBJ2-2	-	CATSRDKSPGTGELFF	TGTGCCACCAGCAGAGATAAATCGCCGGGGACCGGGGAGCTGTTTTTT
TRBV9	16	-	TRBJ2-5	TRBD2	CASSARASGVRETQYF	TGTGCCAGCAGCGCACGTGCCAGCGGGGTGCGAGAGACCCAGTACTTC
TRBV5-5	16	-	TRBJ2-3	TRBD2	CASSFRLAGGGDTQYF	TGTGCCAGCAGCTTCCGACTAGCGGGGGGTGGAGATACGCAGTATTTT
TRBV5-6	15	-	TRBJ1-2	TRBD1	CASSSKRDRGYGYTF	TGTGCCAGCAGCTCCAAAAGGGACAGGGGCTATGGCTACACCTTC
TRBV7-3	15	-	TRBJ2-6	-	CASSFGGPGANVLTF	TGTGCCAGCAGCTTCGGGGGTCCGGGGGCCAACGTCCTGACTTTC
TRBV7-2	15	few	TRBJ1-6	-	CASSLQGQGNSPLHF	TGTGCCAGCAGCTTACAGGGGCAAGGGAATTCACCCCTCCACTTT
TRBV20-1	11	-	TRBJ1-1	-	CSARPGPEAFF	TGCAGTGCTAGGCCAGGCCCTGAAGCTTTCTTT
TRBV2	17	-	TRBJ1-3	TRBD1	CASSNMGQGQSGNTIYF	TGTGCCAGCAGTAACATGGGACAGGGGCAGTCCGGAAACACCATATATTTT
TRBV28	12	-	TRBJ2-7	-	CASREGEFGQYF	TGTGCCAGCAGAGAGGGAGAGTTTGGGCAGTACTTC
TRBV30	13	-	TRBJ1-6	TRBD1	CAWSDRGGSPLHF	TGTGCCTGGAGTGACAGGGGAGGATCACCCCTCCACTTT
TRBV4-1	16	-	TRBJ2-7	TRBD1	CASSQVATGAHAEQYF	TGCGCCAGCAGCCAAGTAGCGACAGGGGCACATGCCGAGCAGTACTTC